One sample yielded the 21 T cell receptor beta chains listed below, sequenced in a study of T-cell reconstitution after alpha-beta-depleted transplantation in children. Unique molecular identifiers were used to barcode this TCRbeta library. TCRdb ran MiXCR on the PCR reads and lists one entry per CDR3 protein. The table shows 440,000 or so distinct CDR3 sequences, with 43% occurring only once. The material was PBMCs, obtained before TCRalphabeta/CD19-depleted stem cell transplant. The receptor source for this set is a girl aged 2-15 years with aplastic anemia, due to receive a stem cell transplant.

This clonotype turned up a few times. The CDR3, as DNA: TGCGCCAGCAGCCAAGTTGGTGGTACTAGCGGGAGAACAGATACGCAGTATTTT. As protein: CASSQVGGTSGRTDTQYF. The chain uses TRBV4-1 and TRBJ2-3; 11 nucleotides match TRBD2. Germline V gene lookup returns CDR1 MGHRA and CDR2 YSYEKL. The junction had 9 bases not matched to a gene; V was cut back by 1 base and J by 3 bases. The CDR3 consists of 18 residues.

This clonotype was counted ten times or more. The chain carries TRBV3-1 and TRBJ2-3; D is possibly TRBD1 (5 bases). Trimming took 4 bases from V and 6 from J, leaving 11 bases between them. Germline V gives CDR1 LGHDT, CDR2 YNNKEL (reference sequence). There are 13 residues in the CDR3. In DNA, the CDR3 is TGTGCCAGCAGCCCCCGGACACCTGATACGCAGTATTTT. It yields the protein CASSPRTPDTQYF.

This clonotype has just a few counts. This chain connects TRBV20-1 to TRBJ2-5, with TRBD2 identical over 14 bases. With V trimmed by 5 bases and J by 3 bases, 11 bases remained unmatched. CDR3 size: 17 residues. Germline V lookup: CDR1 DFQATT, CDR2 SNEGSKA (reference sequence). CDR3 region: CSAGTSGSGERKETQYF. The CDR3 nucleotides read TGCAGTGCTGGGACTAGCGGGAGTGGTGAACGAAAAGAGACCCAGTACTTC.

V is TRBV7-8 and J is TRBJ1-4, with no clear D. Between the trimmed V and J ends, which lost 0 bases and 8 bases, there was a span of 13 bases. The CDR3 is made up of 15 amino acids. The germline V gene has CDR1 SGHVS and CDR2 FQNEAQ. For the CDR3, the DNA is TGTGCCAGCAGCTTAGCGGTTGGGGTTGGGGAAAAACTGTTTTTT. As protein: CASSLAVGVGEKLFF.

The rearrangement links TRBV10-2 to TRBJ2-7, with unresolved D. CDR3 length: 14 residues. The ends were cut back, 5 bases at V and 3 bases at J, with 14 bases in the middle. Germline V gene sequence: CDR1 WSHSY, CDR2 SAAADI. CDR3 region: CASSPSGVLYEQYF. CDR3 nucleotide sequence: TGCGCCAGCAGTCCCTCTGGGGTCCTCTACGAGCAGTACTTC.

By share, this clonotype ranks as medium-sized. The chain employs TRBV6-1 and TRBJ2-1, with D tentatively TRBD2 (6 bases). Germline loops: CDR1 MNHNS, CDR2 SASEGT. This CDR3 is built from 15 residues. The V end lost 3 bases, the J end lost 0 bases, and 9 bases lay between the germline ends. The CDR3, as DNA: TGTGCCAGCAGTGACGGAGGGCGCTCCTACAATGAGCAGTTCTTC. Translation gives CASSDGGRSYNEQFF.

The count of this clonotype is one. The V call is TRBV15, the J call TRBJ1-1; D perhaps matches TRBD1 (6 bases). The CDR3 is made up of 16 amino acids. Per germline, CDR1 LNHNV and CDR2 YYDKDF (reference sequence). Trimming took 4 bases from V and 7 from J, leaving 22 bases between them. Written as DNA, the CDR3 is TGTGCCACCAGCATCCCCCGAGGGGGAGCGCGTCGTGAAGCTTTCTTT. Its translation: CATSIPRGGARREAFF.

This clonotype was seen ten or more times. This chain joins TRBV6-1 and TRBJ2-5; a weak D match, TRBD1 (7 bases). V lost 6 bases to trimming and J lost 2 bases, with 13 bases between them. The germline CDR1 and CDR2 sequences are MNHNS and SASEGT. CDR3 length: 14 amino acids. The CDR3 region is CASSRQGGQETQYF. CDR3 nucleotides: TGTGCCAGCAGCCGACAGGGAGGTCAAGAGACCCAGTACTTC.

The chain has TRBV3-1 and TRBJ2-1; possibly TRBD2 for D (6 bases). Germline V gene lookup returns CDR1 LGHDT and CDR2 YNNKEL (reference sequence). The CDR3 has 15 residues. V lost 5 bases, J lost 2 bases, and 13 bases lay in between. CDR3 sequence (DNA): TGTGCCAGCAGCTATGGGGGAGGCACCTACAATGAGCAGTTCTTC. Translating it yields CASSYGGGTYNEQFF.

V gene TRBV5-1 combines with J gene TRBJ2-1; 8 positions match TRBD2. This CDR3 is built from 17 residues. Looked up from germline, CDR1 is SGHRS and CDR2 is YFSETQ. V dropped 4 bases and J dropped 1; count of bases not matched to a gene: 10. This CDR3 reads CASSIQGAGVSYNEQFF. The CDR3 DNA reads TGCGCCAGCAGCATACAGGGAGCGGGGGTATCCTACAATGAGCAGTTCTTC.

The J gene is TRBJ1-5, the V gene TRBV30; D unclear. CDR3 length: 14 amino acids. The V gene lost 2 bases and the J gene lost 2 bases, with 10 bases spanning the gap. CDR1 is GTSNPN, CDR2 SVGIG, per germline (reference sequence). The CDR3 sequence is CAWSSSWGNQPQHF. In nucleotides, the CDR3 is TGTGCCTGGAGTTCCTCCTGGGGCAATCAGCCCCAGCATTTT.

This rearrangement joins TRBV20-1 to TRBJ2-3, with TRBD2 matching over 12 bases. V shed 6 bases and J 2 bases; nucleotides not matched to a gene: 6. The germline V gene encodes CDR1 DFQATT and CDR2 SNEGSKA (reference sequence). The CDR3 contains 15 residues. CDR3 DNA sequence: TGCAGTGCGCCGACTAGCGGGGGAACCACAGATACGCAGTATTTT. The encoded protein is CSAPTSGGTTDTQYF.

This clonotype was found once. This rearrangement joins TRBV20-1 to TRBJ2-4; D unresolved. The CDR3 is 13 amino acids. Germline CDR1 reads DFQATT; CDR2 reads SNEGSKA (reference sequence). Trimming stripped 6 bases from V and 0 bases from J, with 9 bases between. The CDR3 here is CSATDTAKNIQYF. CDR3 sequence (DNA): TGCAGTGCCACCGACACAGCCAAAAACATTCAGTACTTC.

This clonotype was recorded a few times. This chain connects TRBV10-3 to TRBJ2-1; D is perhaps TRBD2 (5 bases). Germline V gene sequence: CDR1 ENHRY, CDR2 SYGVKD. The CDR3 runs to 15 residues. Trimming removed 3 bases at V and 4 bases at J, with 13 bases between. Here the CDR3 DNA reads TGTGCCATCAGTGAAAGTCTAGCCTATTACAATGAGCAGTTCTTC. It codes for CAISESLAYYNEQFF.

Many counts were recorded for this clonotype. The chain uses TRBV12-3 or TRBV12-4 and TRBJ2-7; 8 bases match TRBD2. The V and J ends lost 2 bases and 3 bases, in that order; junction bases with no gene match: 3. This CDR3 has 14 amino acids. The CDR3 DNA is TGTGCCAGCAGTTTAAGCGGGAGTTTCTACGAGCAGTACTTC. This encodes CASSLSGSFYEQYF.

The sample holds many counts of this clonotype. V gene TRBV12-3 or TRBV12-4 combines with J gene TRBJ2-1; D gene unclear. The CDR3 runs 15 residues. Trimming removed 8 bases at V and 0 bases at J, with 14 bases between. The CDR3 loop is CASRKVGPSYNEQFF. CDR3 coding DNA: TGTGCCAGCCGAAAAGTGGGCCCCTCCTACAATGAGCAGTTCTTC.

The chain recombines TRBV3-1 with TRBJ2-7; TRBD2 is a possible D gene (5 bases). The length of the CDR3 is 14 residues. Germline CDR1 LGHDT, CDR2 YNNKEL (reference sequence). V was trimmed by 2 bases and J by 0 bases, leaving 8 bases between them. Here the CDR3 reads CASSQRGSSYEQYF. CDR3 coding DNA: TGTGCCAGCAGCCAAAGAGGGAGCTCCTACGAGCAGTACTTC.

This clonotype appeared many times. The chain combines TRBV10-3 with TRBJ2-1, with 9 bases lining up with TRBD1. V lost 2 bases and J lost 1; bases outside the gene matches: 0. CDR3 length: 15 residues. CDR1 is ENHRY and CDR2 is SYGVKD in the germline V gene. CDR3 protein: CAISEGTGSYNEQFF. Written as DNA, the CDR3 is TGTGCCATCAGTGAGGGGACAGGGTCCTACAATGAGCAGTTCTTC.

This clonotype was detected only once. The chain uses TRBV29-1 and TRBJ2-1, with TRBD1 identical over 12 bases. The germline V gene has CDR1 SQVTM and CDR2 ANQGSEA. Losses at the gene ends were 6 bases for V and 7 bases for J; bases not matched to a gene: 10. The CDR3 sequence is 15 residues long. CDR3 amino acids: CSVIVRDRGPNEQFF. CDR3 coding DNA: TGCAGCGTGATCGTCCGGGACAGGGGGCCAAATGAGCAGTTCTTC.

The chain recombines TRBV27 with TRBJ2-6; 7 bases align to TRBD2. Germline CDR1 is MNHEY and CDR2 is SMNVEV (reference sequence). This CDR3 region has 17 residues. Trimming cost V 2 bases and J 0 bases; bases outside gene matches: 4. DNA for the CDR3: TGTGCCAGCAGTTTAGCGGGGGTGGTCTCTGGGGCCAACGTCCTGACTTTC. It specifies CASSLAGVVSGANVLTF.

The chain employs TRBV19 and TRBJ1-2; TRBD1 might be the D (5 bases). The length of the CDR3 is 14 residues. Germline CDR1 LNHDA, CDR2 SQIVND (reference sequence). Trimming removed 8 bases from V and 8 bases from J, with 21 bases in between. The chain's CDR3 is CASRYSGTRGGYTF. In nucleotides, the CDR3 is TGTGCCAGTCGATACTCCGGGACCCGGGGCGGCTACACCTTC.